These T cell receptor beta chains were read from a single sample in a study of T cell changes during pregnancy in multiple sclerosis. Profiled with immunoSEQ multiplex PCR; TCRdb holds only in-frame clones, not every one. Here the sample spans around 84,000 clones, 85% to 95% being singletons. Here the sequenced sample was peripheral blood, taken in the second trimester of pregnancy. These TCRs come from a female donor in good health, enrolled as a control in a pregnancy study. The CDR3 runs from the conserved cysteine through the conserved F or W. A D gene is named only where the DNA matches it firmly. Clone size appears in some rows only: once, few, many, or a class for an expanded clone.

.,TRBV2,TRBD1,TRBJ2-4,CASSEFGTGSYLAKNIQYF,TGTGCCAGCAGTGAATTTGGGACAGGGTCGTATTTGGCCAAAAACATTCAGTACTTC
once,TRBV28,.,TRBJ1-3,CASSRRRQYAGGNTIYF,TGTGCCAGCAGCCGCCGCCGGCAGTACGCGGGTGGAAACACCATATATTTT
.,TRBV27,TRBD1,TRBJ1-4,CASSPTWTGYGELFF,TGTGCCAGCAGTCCGACTTGGACAGGGTACGGTGAACTGTTTTTT
.,TRBV7-9,TRBD1,TRBJ1-1,CASTSPGDRGIEAFF,TGTGCCAGCACTTCACCGGGGGACAGGGGTATTGAAGCTTTCTTT
.,TRBV19,TRBD2,TRBJ2-2,CASQSGRAIGELFF,TGTGCCAGTCAGAGCGGGAGGGCAATCGGGGAGCTGTTTTTT
.,TRBV28,TRBD1,TRBJ1-1,CASSQDREVAAAFF,TGTGCCAGCAGTCAAGACAGGGAAGTAGCTGCCGCTTTCTTT
.,TRBV5-1,.,TRBJ2-4,CASSVDSGRDINIQYF,TGCGCCAGCAGCGTGGATTCGGGCAGGGACATCAACATTCAGTACTTC
once,TRBV7-2,.,TRBJ2-1,CASSLDGGSSYNEQFF,TGTGCCAGCAGCTTAGATGGTGGGAGCTCCTACAATGAGCAGTTCTTC
once,TRBV19,TRBD1,TRBJ1-1,CASTPLPGQGVENTEAFF,TGTGCCAGTACCCCCCTCCCCGGACAGGGGGTTGAGAACACTGAAGCTTTCTTT
once,TRBV4-1,.,TRBJ1-5,CASSRIGGGGNQPQHF,TGCGCCAGCTCCCGTATTGGGGGGGGAGGTAATCAGCCCCAGCATTTT
.,TRBV25-1,TRBD1,TRBJ2-5,CASRGTGGQQETQYF,TGTGCCAGCAGAGGGACAGGGGGCCAACAAGAGACCCAGTACTTC
.,TRBV5-1,.,TRBJ2-7,CASSGQVGTYEQYF,TGCGCCAGCAGCGGGCAAGTCGGGACCTACGAGCAGTACTTC
.,TRBV11-3,TRBD1,TRBJ1-2,CASSLDGQGRGYTF,TGTGCCAGCAGCTTAGATGGACAGGGCAGAGGCTACACCTTC
once,TRBV4-1,TRBD1,TRBJ2-7,CASSRGQGAVEQYF,TGCGCCAGCAGCCGCGGACAGGGGGCGGTCGAGCAGTACTTC
.,TRBV15,.,TRBJ2-3,CATSRGSVGGKIGGTQYF,TGTGCCACCAGCAGAGGGTCAGTCGGGGGAAAAATAGGAGGTACGCAGTATTTT
.,TRBV27,TRBD2,TRBJ2-7,CASGLIAGVGEQYF,TGTGCCAGCGGACTTATAGCGGGAGTGGGCGAGCAGTACTTC
.,TRBV7-2,.,TRBJ1-1,CASSLVVGADTEAFF,TGTGCCAGCAGCTTAGTGGTGGGGGCGGACACTGAAGCTTTCTTT
.,TRBV18,TRBD1,TRBJ1-1,CASSPQGAGNTEAFF,TGTGCCAGCTCACCGCAGGGGGCCGGGAACACTGAAGCTTTCTTT
.,TRBV6-1,TRBD1,TRBJ1-3,CASSDWTGSGNTIYF,TGTGCCAGCAGTGACTGGACAGGCTCTGGAAACACCATATATTTT
.,TRBV5-1,.,TRBJ2-1,CASSLMLVGVTNEQFF,TGCGCCAGCAGCCTCATGCTAGTTGGCGTTACAAATGAGCAGTTCTTC
.,TRBV7-2,TRBD1,TRBJ1-4,CASSLDRTGGLDEKLFF,TGTGCCAGCAGCTTAGATCGGACAGGGGGCCTGGATGAAAAACTGTTTTTT
.,TRBV20-1,.,TRBJ1-2,CSASRAEGYTF,TGCAGTGCTAGCAGGGCGGAAGGCTACACCTTC
.,TRBV15,TRBD1,TRBJ1-4,CATSRGYRGQNEKLFF,TGTGCCACCAGCAGGGGGTACAGGGGACAGAATGAAAAACTGTTTTTT
.,TRBV28,.,TRBJ1-4,CASSLRELNEKLFF,TGTGCCAGCAGTCTTAGGGAGCTTAATGAAAAACTGTTTTTT
.,TRBV5-1,TRBD1,TRBJ1-1,CASSAAGTTGLAEAFF,TGCGCCAGCAGCGCCGCCGGGACGACAGGGTTGGCTGAAGCTTTCTTT
.,TRBV6-6,.,TRBJ2-1,CASSYAPGNEQFF,TGTGCCAGCAGTTACGCCCCAGGGAATGAGCAGTTCTTC
once,TRBV2,.,TRBJ1-6,CASSFSRPSSYNSPLHF,TGTGCCAGCAGTTTTTCGAGGCCCAGCTCCTATAATTCACCCCTCCACTTT
.,TRBV6-1,.,TRBJ1-6,CASSDPQGWNSPLHF,TGTGCCAGCAGTGACCCACAGGGTTGGAATTCACCCCTCCACTTT
.,TRBV30,.,TRBJ1-5,CAWSVRGQPQHF,TGTGCCTGGAGTGTCAGGGGCCAGCCCCAGCATTTT
.,TRBV4-1,.,TRBJ1-1,CASSQGGGYTEAFF,TGCGCCAGCAGCCAAGGAGGCGGGTACACTGAAGCTTTCTTT
.,TRBV6-4,TRBD2,TRBJ2-3,CASSVHSSGATDTQYF,TGTGCCAGCAGTGTACACTCTAGCGGGGCCACAGATACGCAGTATTTT
.,TRBV28,.,TRBJ2-5,CASSHLALPAETQYF,TGTGCCAGCAGCCACCTAGCCCTTCCGGCAGAGACCCAGTACTTC
.,TRBV5-1,TRBD2,TRBJ2-1,CASSRGDLGDEQFF,TGCGCCAGCAGCCGGGGGGACCTCGGGGATGAGCAGTTCTTC
.,TRBV7-9,.,TRBJ1-2,CASSLVTHPTRKNYGYTF,TGTGCCAGCAGCTTAGTGACACACCCCACAAGGAAAAACTATGGCTACACCTTC
.,TRBV27,TRBD2,TRBJ2-7,CASSLSASGSYEQYF,TGTGCCAGCAGTTTATCCGCTAGCGGCTCCTACGAGCAGTACTTC
.,TRBV27,TRBD2,TRBJ2-1,CASRGLAGAFEQFF,TGTGCCAGCAGGGGACTAGCGGGAGCTTTTGAGCAGTTCTTC
.,TRBV5-4,TRBD1,TRBJ1-1,CASSLALGRGVNTEAFF,TGTGCCAGCAGCTTGGCCTTGGGCAGGGGGGTGAACACTGAAGCTTTCTTT
few,TRBV6-1,TRBD1,TRBJ2-3,CASSEAQGASTDTQYF,TGTGCCAGCAGTGAAGCGCAGGGGGCTAGCACAGATACGCAGTATTTT
once,TRBV4-1,TRBD2,TRBJ2-1,CASRRLAGVGNEQFF,TGCGCCAGCAGACGGCTAGCGGGAGTTGGGAATGAGCAGTTCTTC
.,TRBV7-8,TRBD2,TRBJ2-1,CASQTHSGRTNEQFF,TGTGCCAGCCAGACCCATAGCGGGAGAACGAATGAGCAGTTCTTC
.,TRBV28,.,TRBJ2-7,CASSLAPVYEQYF,TGTGCCAGCAGTCTAGCCCCTGTCTACGAGCAGTACTTC
.,TRBV30,TRBD1,TRBJ1-2,CAWNQGDYGYTF,TGTGCCTGGAATCAGGGGGACTATGGCTACACCTTC
.,TRBV27,.,TRBJ2-6,CASSLSRAGANVLTF,TGTGCCAGCAGTTTATCGAGGGCGGGGGCCAACGTCCTGACTTTC
.,TRBV2,TRBD2,TRBJ2-1,CASSGGTGGLYNEQFF,TGTGCCAGCAGTGGTGGAACGGGAGGGTTATACAATGAGCAGTTCTTC
.,TRBV28,.,TRBJ2-7,CASSLAGLYEQYF,TGTGCCAGCAGTTTAGCGGGTTTGTACGAGCAGTACTTC
.,TRBV5-6,.,TRBJ1-1,CASLTMNTEAFF,TGTGCCAGCTTAACAATGAACACTGAAGCTTTCTTT
.,TRBV6-6,.,TRBJ1-2,CASSHAGGYTF,TGTGCCAGCAGTCACGCGGGGGGCTACACCTTC